Following are 4 T cell receptor beta chains from one sample sequenced in a study of CD8+ T cells in alopecia areata. cDNA reverse transcribed from extracted RNA served as the sequencing template. Using immunoSEQ multiplex PCR, the repertoire was profiled, and TCRdb retains in-frame clones only, with some absent. The sample shows 100,000 to 150,000 clones, about 46% of them seen only once. The material sequenced was NKG2D-low CD8+ T cells sorted from blood. Receptors were obtained from a human donor with alopecia areata.

V is TRBV29-1 and J is TRBJ2-2, with 7 bases that match TRBD2. The CDR3 spans 12 residues. With V trimmed by 7 bases and J by 7 bases, 6 bases remained unmatched. Germline-derived CDR1 and CDR2 are SQVTM and ANQGSEA. The CDR3 DNA sequence: TGCAGCGGTGAGCGGGAAAACGGGGAGCTGTTTTTT. Protein: CSGERENGELFF.

This chain connects TRBV9 to TRBJ1-5; 8 bases align to TRBD1. Germline-derived CDR1 and CDR2 are SGDLS and YYNGEE. CDR3 size: 14 residues. J gave up 5 bases and V 3 bases, and 4 bases lay outside the gene matches. The CDR3 DNA is TGTGCCAGCAGCGAGACAGGGGAGTATCAGCCCCAGCATTTT. Protein sequence: CASSETGEYQPQHF.

The rearrangement uses TRBV4-3 and TRBJ2-5; no reliable D call. Trimming pared 2 bases from V and 5 bases from J, leaving 12 bases between. This CDR3 has 14 residues. Germline CDR1 is LGHNA and CDR2 is YSLEER. CDR3 nucleotides: TGCGCCAGCAGCCAAAACGCGTTCAGGGAGACCCAGTACTTC. Amino acids: CASSQNAFRETQYF.

This clone was found a few times. V usage is TRBV29-1 and J usage is TRBJ2-1, with TRBD2 matching over 8 bases. The germline V gene encodes CDR1 SQVTM and CDR2 ANQGSEA. The CDR3 extends over 14 amino acids. The ends lost 5 bases at V and 8 bases at J; junction bases unmatched: 11. CDR3 sequence reads: CSVPAGALGDEQFF. Written as DNA, the CDR3 is TGCAGCGTTCCAGCGGGGGCGTTAGGGGATGAGCAGTTCTTC.